A single sample is the source of the 12 T cell receptor beta chains below, sequenced in a study of beta chain features in type 1 diabetes. The sequenced template was cDNA made from the entire isolated RNA. The method was immunoSEQ multiplex PCR; TCRdb's version includes in-frame clones alone and lacks a portion of them. There are about 470,000 clones in the sample; 30% occur only once, and almost 0.065% lies in the top ten. Sequencing was carried out using naive CD4+ T cells from blood. The receptors here all came from a man aged 18 to 35 in good health.

Remarks on this clone: The sample holds other DNA sequences that translate to the same CDR3. This rearrangement joins TRBV30 to TRBJ2-3, with 15 bases that match TRBD2. V gave up 3 bases and J gave up 4 bases; unmatched junction bases: 5. The CDR3 is 16 amino acids. The germline V gene has CDR1 GTSNPN and CDR2 SVGIG (reference sequence). CDR3 sequence (DNA): TGTGCCTGGAGCCCAGGACTAGCGGGAGGGCCAGATACGCAGTATTTT. Residues: CAWSPGLAGGPDTQYF.

In its sample, this clone was seen a few times. The chain combines TRBV15 with TRBJ2-7, with a possible D match to TRBD2 (5 bases). The germline CDR1 and CDR2 sequences are LNHNV and YYDKDF (reference sequence). The CDR3 contains 13 residues. Trimming removed 0 bases from V and 8 bases from J, with 11 bases in between. This CDR3 is CATSREGRGQQYF. The CDR3 bases are TGTGCCACCAGCAGAGAGGGGAGAGGACAGCAGTACTTC. Complete variable domain (other parts from reference TRBV15 and TRBJ2-7): DAMVIQNPRYQVTQFGKPVTLSCSQTLNHNVMYWYQQKSSQAPKLLFHYYDKDFNNEADTPDNFQSRRPNTSFCFLDIRSPGLGDTAMYLCATSREGRGQQYFGPGTRLTVT.

This clone came up a few times. The gene calls are TRBV5-4 and TRBJ2-5; 7 bases are a match to TRBD2. The CDR3 is 13 residues long. V shed 7 bases and J 4 bases; nucleotides not matched to a gene: 7. Germline lookup yields CDR1 SGHNT and CDR2 YYREEE (reference sequence). The CDR3 DNA is TGTGCCAGCCGCGGGCGGGGGAGAGAGACCCAGTACTTC. Its translation is CASRGRGRETQYF. Complete variable domain (other parts from reference TRBV5-4 and TRBJ2-5): ETGVTQSPTHLIKTRGQQVTLRCSSQSGHNTVSWYQQALGQGPQFIFQYYREEENGRGNFPPRFSGLQFPNYSSELNVNALELDDSALYLCASRGRGRETQYFGPGTRLLVL.

The rearrangement joins TRBV10-3 to TRBJ1-1; TRBD1 matches at 10 bases. Germline V gives CDR1 ENHRY, CDR2 SYGVKD. With V trimmed by 4 bases and J by 1 base, 0 bases remained unmatched. The CDR3 runs to 14 residues. In nucleotides, the CDR3 is TGTGCCATCAGTGGGGACAGGGGGAACACTGAAGCTTTCTTT. Translation: CAISGDRGNTEAFF.

This sequence joins TRBV27 and TRBJ2-3; D gene unclear. Germline CDR1 is MNHEY and CDR2 is SMNVEV (reference sequence). Trimming removed 6 bases at V and 4 bases at J, with 17 bases between. The CDR3 has 15 amino acids. The CDR3 DNA reads TGTGCCAGCAGAAAACCGGCCCCGTGGGCAGATACGCAGTATTTT. It is translated as CASRKPAPWADTQYF.

The chain is built from TRBV4-1 and TRBJ2-1, with 9 bases fitting TRBD2. The trim removed 3 bases at V and 7 bases at J, leaving 10 bases unmatched. This CDR3 region has 16 residues. The germline gives CDR1 MGHRA, CDR2 YSYEKL. As DNA, the CDR3 is TGCGCCAGCAGCCAGTTAGTAGCGGGAGCTACAAATGAGCAGTTCTTC. Protein sequence: CASSQLVAGATNEQFF.

The V call is TRBV9, the J call TRBJ2-1; TRBD2 aligns across 8 bases. V was pared by 2 bases and J by 1 base, with 8 bases of the junction left unmatched. The CDR3 is made up of 17 amino acids. Germline V gene lookup returns CDR1 SGDLS and CDR2 YYNGEE. CDR3 amino acids: CASSVEASGRSYNEQFF. The CDR3 nucleotides are TGTGCCAGCAGCGTGGAGGCGAGCGGGAGATCCTACAATGAGCAGTTCTTC. Looking up the rest from reference TRBV9 and TRBJ2-1 gives the full variable domain: DSGVTQTPKHLITATGQRVTLRCSPRSGDLSVYWYQQSLDQGLQFLIQYYNGEERAKGNILERFSAQQFPDLHSELNLSSLELGDSALYFCASSVEASGRSYNEQFFGPGTRLTVL.

This clone appeared a few times. This rearrangement joins TRBV2 to TRBJ2-7; the D is unclear. Germline loops: CDR1 SNHLY, CDR2 FYNNEI. Trimming stripped 3 bases from V and 0 bases from J, with 12 bases between. The CDR3 is made up of 15 amino acids. This CDR3 is CASSDGYYSSYEQYF. CDR3 DNA: TGTGCCAGCAGTGATGGCTACTACAGCTCCTACGAGCAGTACTTC.

The chain couples TRBV9 to TRBJ2-1; D perhaps matches TRBD2 (6 bases). CDR3 length: 16 residues. Germline V CDR1 and CDR2: SGDLS, YYNGEE. V lost 0 bases to trimming and J lost 2 bases, with 12 bases between them. DNA for the CDR3: TGTGCCAGCAGCGTAGGAACTAGCCCTACCTACAATGAGCAGTTCTTC. As protein: CASSVGTSPTYNEQFF.

The chain has TRBV4-3 and TRBJ2-2; no clear D gene. Trimming took off 0 bases at V and 4 bases at J, with 9 bases between the two ends. The CDR3 has 15 residues. The germline V gene has CDR1 LGHNA and CDR2 YSLEER. The CDR3 DNA follows: TGCGCCAGCAGCCAAGATACGAGTGTCACCGGGGAGCTGTTTTTT. Translation gives CASSQDTSVTGELFF.

The J gene is TRBJ2-7, the V gene TRBV5-1; D unresolved. Trimming removed 0 bases at V and 4 bases at J, with 5 bases between. Looked up from germline, CDR1 is SGHRS and CDR2 is YFSETQ. The CDR3 covers 12 residues. CDR3 in amino acids: CASSLDYYEQYF. CDR3 in DNA: TGCGCCAGCAGCTTGGATTATTACGAGCAGTACTTC.

The chain employs TRBV9 and TRBJ2-2; D is unclear. The length of the CDR3 is 15 residues. Germline loops: CDR1 SGDLS, CDR2 YYNGEE. Trimming took 3 bases from V and 9 from J, leaving 18 bases between them. This chain's CDR3 is CASSAVAATPWELFF. DNA of the CDR3: TGTGCCAGCAGCGCTGTGGCAGCTACACCCTGGGAGCTGTTTTTT.